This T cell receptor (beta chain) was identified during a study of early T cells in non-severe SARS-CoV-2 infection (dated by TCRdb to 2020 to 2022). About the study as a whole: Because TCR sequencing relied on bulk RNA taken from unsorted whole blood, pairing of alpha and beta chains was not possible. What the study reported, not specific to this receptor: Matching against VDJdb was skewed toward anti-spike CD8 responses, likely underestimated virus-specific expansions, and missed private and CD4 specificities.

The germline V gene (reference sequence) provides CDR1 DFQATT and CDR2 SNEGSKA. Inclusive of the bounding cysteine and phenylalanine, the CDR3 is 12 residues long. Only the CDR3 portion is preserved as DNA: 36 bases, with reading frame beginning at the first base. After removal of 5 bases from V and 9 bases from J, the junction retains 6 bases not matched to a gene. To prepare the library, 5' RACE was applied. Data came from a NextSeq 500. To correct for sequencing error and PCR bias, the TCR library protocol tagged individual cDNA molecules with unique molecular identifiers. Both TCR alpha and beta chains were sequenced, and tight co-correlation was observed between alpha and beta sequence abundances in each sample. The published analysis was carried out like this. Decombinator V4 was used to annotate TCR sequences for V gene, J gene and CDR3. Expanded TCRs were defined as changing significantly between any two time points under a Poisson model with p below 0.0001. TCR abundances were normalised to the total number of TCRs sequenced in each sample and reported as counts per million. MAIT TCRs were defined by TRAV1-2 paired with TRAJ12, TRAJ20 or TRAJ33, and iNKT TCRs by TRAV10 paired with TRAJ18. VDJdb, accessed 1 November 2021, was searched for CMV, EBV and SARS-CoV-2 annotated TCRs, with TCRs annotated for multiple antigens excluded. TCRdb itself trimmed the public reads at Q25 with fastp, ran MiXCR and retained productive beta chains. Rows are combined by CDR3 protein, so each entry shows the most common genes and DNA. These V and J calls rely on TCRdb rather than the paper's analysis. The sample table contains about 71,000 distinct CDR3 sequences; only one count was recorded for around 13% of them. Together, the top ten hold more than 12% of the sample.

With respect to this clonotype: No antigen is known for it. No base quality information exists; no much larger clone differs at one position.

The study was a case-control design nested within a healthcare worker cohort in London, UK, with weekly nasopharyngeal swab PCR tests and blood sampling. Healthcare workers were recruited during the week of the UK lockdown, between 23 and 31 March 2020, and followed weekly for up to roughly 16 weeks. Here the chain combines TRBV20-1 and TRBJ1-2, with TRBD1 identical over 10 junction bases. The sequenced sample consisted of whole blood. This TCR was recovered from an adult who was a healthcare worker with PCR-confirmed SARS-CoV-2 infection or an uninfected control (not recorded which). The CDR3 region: CSAWDRGASYTF. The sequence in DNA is TGCAGTGCTTGGGACAGGGGAGCGAGCTACACCTTC.